The 16 T cell receptor beta chains given below trace back to one sample, sequenced in a study of sequential checkpoint blockade in melanoma. Treatment indicated: randomized to nivolumab then ipilimumab (arm A) or the reverse (arm B). Here immunoSEQ multiplex PCR was the method, and the copy in TCRdb shows in-frame clones only, minus some. The sample holds around 12,000 clones; roughly 78% are singletons and the top ten take about 30%. The sequencing used CD8+ T cells sorted from blood (inferred from file names), collected from a patient given nivolumab and ipilimumab in sequence. These receptors all stem from a human donor with melanoma.

The V call is TRBV6-5, the J call TRBJ1-1; possibly TRBD1 for D (5 bases). CDR3 length equals 14 residues. V lost 0 bases to trimming and J lost 7 bases, with 12 bases between them. CDR1 MNHEY and CDR2 SVGAGI come from the germline V gene. As DNA, the CDR3 is TGTGCCAGCAGTTACTCGAAACGGGGGAATGAAGCTTTCTTT. It is translated as CASSYSKRGNEAFF.

The chain combines TRBV2 with TRBJ1-1, with 12 positions matching TRBD1. Looked up from germline, CDR1 is SNHLY and CDR2 is FYNNEI. The CDR3 runs 16 residues. J was trimmed by 3 bases and V by 10 bases; bases with no gene match: 12. The CDR3 nucleotides read TGTGCCACCTCTACCGGGGACAGGGGGCGCGACACTGAAGCTTTCTTT. Translation: CATSTGDRGRDTEAFF. The full variable domain, rest sourced from reference TRBV2 and TRBJ1-1, is EPEVTQTPSHQVTQMGQEVILRCVPISNHLYFYWYRQILGQKVEFLVSFYNNEISEKSEIFDDQFSVERPDGSNFTLKIRSTKLEDSAMYFCATSTGDRGRDTEAFFGQGTRLTVV.

The V and J genes are TRBV9 and TRBJ2-1; 8 nucleotides agree with TRBD2. Germline CDR1 SGDLS, CDR2 YYNGEE. V lost 5 bases and J lost 8; bases outside the gene matches: 9. This CDR3 is 14 amino acids long. The chain's CDR3 is CASSGSGRVYEQFF. In nucleotides, the CDR3 is TGTGCCAGCAGTGGGAGCGGGAGAGTCTATGAGCAGTTCTTC. Together with reference TRBV9 and TRBJ2-1, the CDR3 gives the full variable domain: DSGVTQTPKHLITATGQRVTLRCSPRSGDLSVYWYQQSLDQGLQFLIQYYNGEERAKGNILERFSAQQFPDLHSELNLSSLELGDSALYFCASSGSGRVYEQFFGPGTRLTVL.

The V gene is TRBV7-8, the J gene TRBJ2-4, with 8 bases identical to TRBD2. Germline V gene data show CDR1 as SGHVS and CDR2 as FQNEAQ. The CDR3 extends over 17 amino acids. V trimming: 5 bases; J trimming: 0 bases; junction bases outside the gene matches: 9. For the CDR3, the DNA is TGTGCCAGCAGCCTCCCGGGGGGGGGACTAGCCAAAAACATTCAGTACTTC. It is translated as CASSLPGGGLAKNIQYF.

The chain has TRBV9 and TRBJ2-7; no clear D gene. The germline V gene has CDR1 SGDLS and CDR2 YYNGEE. The V end was cut by 4 bases, the J end by 3 bases, with 14 bases between. The CDR3 extends over 14 amino acids. The CDR3 is CASSQAGASYEQYF. DNA for the CDR3: TGTGCCAGCAGCCAAGCCGGAGCGAGCTACGAGCAGTACTTC.

V is TRBV6-5 and J is TRBJ1-2, with a tentative D call TRBD1 (6 bases). Germline CDR1 is MNHEY and CDR2 is SVGAGI. The length of the CDR3 is 13 residues. V was trimmed by 7 bases and J by 1 base, leaving 10 bases between them. The CDR3 sequence: CASTPQGNYGYTF. The CDR3 bases are TGTGCCAGCACCCCACAGGGTAACTATGGCTACACCTTC.

This clone was seen just once. This sequence joins TRBV6-5 and TRBJ2-1; 10 bases match TRBD2. Germline trimming cut 2 bases from V and 9 bases from J; bases unmatched to any gene: 10. This CDR3 is built from 16 residues. Germline CDR1 is MNHEY and CDR2 is SVGAGI. In nucleotides, the CDR3 is TGTGCCAGCAGTTACGAACCGGGACTAGCGTCCCGTGAGCAGTTCTTC. Translated: CASSYEPGLASREQFF.

This rearrangement joins TRBV10-2 to TRBJ2-5; no clear D. The V and J ends lost 0 bases and 2 bases respectively, with 7 bases between them. The CDR3 runs to 14 residues. CDR1 and CDR2 (germline): WSHSY, SAAADI. The CDR3 coding sequence is TGCGCCAGCAGTGAGTCGTTACAGCAAGAGACCCAGTACTTC. Encoded protein: CASSESLQQETQYF.

This clone was detected once. This chain uses TRBV27 with TRBJ1-1; perhaps TRBD1 as D (5 bases). This CDR3 comprises 13 residues. The V gene lost 4 bases and the J gene lost 7 bases, with 13 bases spanning the gap. CDR1 and CDR2 (germline): MNHEY, SMNVEV (reference sequence). The CDR3 region is CASSWGRGGEAFF. The CDR3 DNA follows: TGTGCCAGCAGTTGGGGGAGGGGCGGTGAAGCTTTCTTT.

J is TRBJ1-5 and V is TRBV7-9; D possibly corresponds to TRBD1 (6 bases). Germline loops: CDR1 SEHNR, CDR2 FQNEAQ (reference sequence). This CDR3 comprises 15 residues. V lost 2 bases and J lost 4, with 12 bases in between. The CDR3 here is CASSLYGGENQPQHF. Written as DNA, the CDR3 is TGTGCCAGCAGCTTATATGGGGGCGAGAATCAGCCCCAGCATTTT.

The chain carries TRBV9 and TRBJ1-5, with a possible D match to TRBD1 (5 bases). Germline lookup yields CDR1 SGDLS and CDR2 YYNGEE. The CDR3 runs to 15 residues. V lost 0 bases and J lost 1, with 8 bases in between. The CDR3 bases are TGTGCCAGCAGCGTAGGGCCAGGGAGCAATCAGCCCCAGCATTTT. It specifies CASSVGPGSNQPQHF.

In this sample, this clone turned up once. The chain uses TRBV27 and TRBJ2-7; 7 bases map to TRBD1. This CDR3 has 15 amino acids. V dropped 6 bases and J dropped 2; count of bases not matched to a gene: 10. Germline V lookup: CDR1 MNHEY, CDR2 SMNVEV (reference sequence). This CDR3 reads CASSLPGQKTYEQYF. CDR3 in DNA: TGTGCCAGCAGCCTTCCGGGACAGAAAACCTACGAGCAGTACTTC.

There are a few counts of this clone. The rearrangement uses TRBV10-3 and TRBJ2-1, with a tentative D call TRBD1 (5 bases). Germline-derived CDR1 and CDR2 are ENHRY and SYGVKD. Trimming pared 0 bases from V and 3 bases from J, leaving 6 bases between. The length of the CDR3 is 14 residues. CDR3: CAISESGLYNEQFF. The CDR3 DNA follows: TGTGCCATCAGTGAGTCGGGGCTCTACAATGAGCAGTTCTTC.

V gene TRBV7-2 combines with J gene TRBJ2-7; 7 bases are shared with TRBD1. This CDR3 comprises 15 residues. V lost 1 base, J lost 1 base, and 4 bases stayed unmatched. In germline, CDR1 is SGHTA, CDR2 FQGNSA. The CDR3 DNA follows: TGTGCCAGCAGCTTAGTTGACAGGGCATCCTACGAGCAGTACTTC. It specifies CASSLVDRASYEQYF.

The rearrangement uses TRBV4-1 and TRBJ1-4, with 10 bases that match TRBD1. Germline loops: CDR1 MGHRA, CDR2 YSYEKL. The J segment lost 2 bases and the V segment lost 4 bases, leaving 7 bases of the junction unmatched. The CDR3 loop spans 17 amino acids. Written as DNA, the CDR3 is TGCGCCAGCAGCCCACGGGGACAGGGGACCACTAATGAAAAACTGTTTTTT. Translated, it gives CASSPRGQGTTNEKLFF.

J is TRBJ2-2 and V is TRBV7-6, with D possibly TRBD2 on 6 matching bases. CDR1 SGHVS and CDR2 FNYEAQ come from the germline V gene. This CDR3 has 18 residues. Deletions cut 1 base from V and 6 bases from J, with 21 bases between. The CDR3 DNA reads as TGTGCCAGCAGCTTAGTATGGCGCGGGGTTGGGAGAGCCGGGGAGCTGTTTTTT. It is translated as CASSLVWRGVGRAGELFF. Full variable domain (remainder filled in from reference TRBV7-6 and TRBJ2-2): GAGVSQSPRYKVTKRGQDVALRCDPISGHVSLYWYRQALGQGPEFLTYFNYEAQQDKSGLPNDRFSAERPEGSISTLTIQRTEQRDSAMYRCASSLVWRGVGRAGELFFGEGSRLTVL.